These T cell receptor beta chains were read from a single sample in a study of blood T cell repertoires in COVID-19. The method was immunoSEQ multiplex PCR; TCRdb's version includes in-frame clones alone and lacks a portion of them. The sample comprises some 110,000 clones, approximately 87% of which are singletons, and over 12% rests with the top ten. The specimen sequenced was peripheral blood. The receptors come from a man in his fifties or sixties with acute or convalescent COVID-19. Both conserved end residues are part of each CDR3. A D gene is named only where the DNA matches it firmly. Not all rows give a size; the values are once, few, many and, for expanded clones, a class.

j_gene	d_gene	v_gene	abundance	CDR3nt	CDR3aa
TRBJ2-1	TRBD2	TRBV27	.	TGTGCCAGCACTCTAGCGGGAGGCCTCGCTAACAATGAGCAGTTCTTC	CASTLAGGLANNEQFF
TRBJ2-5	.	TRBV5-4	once	TGTGCCAGCAGCTTTGGGGATTGGCAGGGGCTAATGGAGACCCAGTACTTC	CASSFGDWQGLMETQYF
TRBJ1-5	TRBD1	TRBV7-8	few	TGTGCCAGCAGCGGGCAGGGACAGGGGGCGCCGAGCAATCAGCCCCAGCATTTT	CASSGQGQGAPSNQPQHF
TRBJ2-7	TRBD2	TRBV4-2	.	TGTGCCACTGCGGCTAGCGGGAGGGCCAAATACGAGCAGTACTTC	CATAASGRAKYEQYF
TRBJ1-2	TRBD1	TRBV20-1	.	TGCAGTGCTAGTGATCCTCAGGGGGTGGGCTACACCTTC	CSASDPQGVGYTF
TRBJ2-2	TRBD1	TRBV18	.	TGTGCCAGCTCACCAGGGACAGGGAGCACCGGGGAGCTGTTTTTT	CASSPGTGSTGELFF
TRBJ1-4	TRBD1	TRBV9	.	TGTGCCAGCAGCGTGGCCGACAGGGGAGGTGAAAAACTGTTTTTT	CASSVADRGGEKLFF
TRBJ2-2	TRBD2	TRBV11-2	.	TGTGCCAGCAGCTTACGGCGGGAGGGCGGCGGGGAGCTGTTTTTT	CASSLRREGGGELFF
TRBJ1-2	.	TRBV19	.	TGTGCCAGTAGTATAGAGGGGGCCTTAGGCTACACCTTC	CASSIEGALGYTF
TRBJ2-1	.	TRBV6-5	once	TGTGCCAGCCAGATCCGAGCTAGCTCCTACAATGAGCAGTTCTTC	CASQIRASSYNEQFF
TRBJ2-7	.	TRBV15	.	TGTGCCACCAGCAGGAGTTCCTACGAGCAGTACTTC	CATSRSSYEQYF
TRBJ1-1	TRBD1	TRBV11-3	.	TGTGCCAGCAGCCAAGGACAGGAAACTGAAGCTTTCTTT	CASSQGQETEAFF
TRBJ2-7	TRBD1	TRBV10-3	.	TGTGCCATCAGTCTGCAGGGGGCTACCTACGAGCAGTACTTC	CAISLQGATYEQYF
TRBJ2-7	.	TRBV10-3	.	TGTGCCATCAGTGCCGGGAACGAGCAGTACTTC	CAISAGNEQYF
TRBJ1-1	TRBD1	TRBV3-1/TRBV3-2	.	TGTGCCAGCAGCCAATGGGACAGGGCGGGGACTGAAGCTTTCTTT	CASSQWDRAGTEAFF
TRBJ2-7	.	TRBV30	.	TGTGCCTGGAGTCCGGGATCCCCCGGGGGGCAGTACTTC	CAWSPGSPGGQYF
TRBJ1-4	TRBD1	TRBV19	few	TGTGCCAGTAGTCTCCGGACAGGGGGCGGTGAAAAACTGTTTTTT	CASSLRTGGGEKLFF
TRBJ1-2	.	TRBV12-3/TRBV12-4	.	TGTGCCAGCACTACGACAACAGACTATGGCTACACCTTC	CASTTTTDYGYTF
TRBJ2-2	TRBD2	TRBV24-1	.	TGTGCCACCAGGCAAACCGGGACTAGCACCGGGGAGCTGTTTTTT	CATRQTGTSTGELFF
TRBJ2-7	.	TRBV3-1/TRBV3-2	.	TGTGCCAGCAGCAAAACCGGGACTCCGTACGAGCAGTACTTC	CASSKTGTPYEQYF
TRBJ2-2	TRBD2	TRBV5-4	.	TGTGCCAGCAGCCCCGAACTAGCGGGAGCTAACGGGGAGCTGTTTTTT	CASSPELAGANGELFF
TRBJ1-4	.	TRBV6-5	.	TGTGCCAGCGGATGGGGCGCTGCTAATGAAAAACTGTTTTTT	CASGWGAANEKLFF
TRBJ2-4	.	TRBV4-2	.	TGTGCCAGCAGCCAAGACCCGACGTGGGTAGCGCTGACCAAAAACATTCAGTACTTC	CASSQDPTWVALTKNIQYF
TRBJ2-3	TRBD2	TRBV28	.	TGTGCCAGCAGTCTCCCTAGCGGGAGGGGGGGAGATACGCAGTATTTT	CASSLPSGRGGDTQYF
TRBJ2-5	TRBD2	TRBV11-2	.	TGTGCCAGCAGCTTTCTAGCGGGAGGGCCGGGGGAGACCCAGTACTTC	CASSFLAGGPGETQYF
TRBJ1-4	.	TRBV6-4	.	TGTGCCAGCAGTGATGAATTACTCAGGGTGGAAAAACTGTTTTTT	CASSDELLRVEKLFF
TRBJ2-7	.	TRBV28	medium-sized	TGTGCCAGCAGTCAAATCCTCCGGGACTTCCGACCCTACGAGCAGTACTTC	CASSQILRDFRPYEQYF